This T cell receptor beta chain derives from a study of T cell responses to AZD1222 COVID-19 vaccine. Broader study findings: Researchers took repertoire samples only after the peak T cell response had come. Baseline seropositivity characterized only six AZD1222 recipients.

In regard to this clone: Its matching antigen is unknown.

CDR1 is MNHEY and CDR2 is SMNVEV in the germline V gene (reference sequence). The ends were cut back, 5 bases at V and 5 bases at J, with 13 bases in the middle. CDR3 length: 13 amino acids. TCRdb's table, derived via immunoSEQ multiplex PCR, lists solely in-frame clones and lacks some. The sample contains 150,000 or so clones, less than 95% of which appear only once. The sequence was obtained from an adult in good health. This chain uses TRBV27 with TRBJ2-7; D is uncertain. Sample: peripheral blood, taken on day 0 of AZD1222 vaccination. The CDR3, as DNA: TGTGCCAGCAGTCTGAATAGTAGGAACGAGCAGTACTTC. Its translation: CASSLNSRNEQYF.